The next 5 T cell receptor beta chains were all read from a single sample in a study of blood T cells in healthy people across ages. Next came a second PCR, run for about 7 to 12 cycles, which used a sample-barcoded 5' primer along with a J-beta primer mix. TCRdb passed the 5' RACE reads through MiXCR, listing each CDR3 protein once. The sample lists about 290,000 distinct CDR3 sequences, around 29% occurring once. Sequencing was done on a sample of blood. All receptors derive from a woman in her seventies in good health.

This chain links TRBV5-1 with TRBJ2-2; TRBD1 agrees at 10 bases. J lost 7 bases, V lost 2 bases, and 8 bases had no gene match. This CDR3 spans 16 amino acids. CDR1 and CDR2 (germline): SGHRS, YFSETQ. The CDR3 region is CASSFPTGGIGGELFF. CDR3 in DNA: TGCGCCAGCAGCTTTCCGACAGGGGGCATTGGCGGGGAGCTGTTTTTT.

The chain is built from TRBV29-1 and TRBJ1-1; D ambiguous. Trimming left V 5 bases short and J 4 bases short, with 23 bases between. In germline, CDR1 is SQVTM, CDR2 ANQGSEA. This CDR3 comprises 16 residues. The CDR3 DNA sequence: TGCAGCGTTAAGGCCGACATCAGCAGGATGGTCACTGAAGCTTTCTTT. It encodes CSVKADISRMVTEAFF.

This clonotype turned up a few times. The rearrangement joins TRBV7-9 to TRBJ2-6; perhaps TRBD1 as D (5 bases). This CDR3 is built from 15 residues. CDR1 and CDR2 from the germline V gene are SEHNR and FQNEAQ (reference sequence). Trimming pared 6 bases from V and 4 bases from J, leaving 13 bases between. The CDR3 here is CASSSGQSGANVLTF. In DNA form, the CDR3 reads TGTGCCAGCAGTTCAGGACAATCCGGGGCCAACGTCCTGACTTTC.

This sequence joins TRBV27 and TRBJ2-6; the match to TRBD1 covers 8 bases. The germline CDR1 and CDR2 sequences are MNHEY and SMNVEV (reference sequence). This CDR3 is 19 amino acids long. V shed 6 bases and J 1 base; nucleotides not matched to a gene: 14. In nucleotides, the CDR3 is TGTGCCAGCAGCCTAGAGGGACAGGCGCGGCTTTCTGGGGCCAACGTCCTGACTTTC. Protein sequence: CASSLEGQARLSGANVLTF.

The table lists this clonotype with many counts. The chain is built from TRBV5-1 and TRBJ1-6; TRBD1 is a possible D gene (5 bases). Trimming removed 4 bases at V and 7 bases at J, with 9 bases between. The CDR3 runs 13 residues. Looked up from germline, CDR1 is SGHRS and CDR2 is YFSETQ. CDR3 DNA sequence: TGCGCCAGCAGCCGGGACTCCAATTCACCCCTCCACTTT. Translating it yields CASSRDSNSPLHF.